This T cell receptor beta chain was found in a study of T cell responses to AZD1222 COVID-19 vaccine. Findings and caveats of the study: Baseline seropositives among AZD1222 recipients totaled only five or six.

Repertoires were generated with immunoSEQ multiplex PCR, while TCRdb's copy carries only in-frame clones and drops some. The sample shows 100,000 or so clones, 65% to 90% of them seen only once. V lost 4 bases, J lost 6 bases, and 3 bases stayed unmatched. This CDR3 spans 13 amino acids. The germline V gene encodes CDR1 SGHRS and CDR2 YFSETQ. This clone occurred once. As yet, its antigen is unknown. The sequence was collected from an adult in good health. V is TRBV5-1 and J is TRBJ2-7, with 11 positions matching TRBD1. Sequences were derived from peripheral blood, sampled on day 0 of AZD1222 vaccination. The CDR3 region has the DNA TGCGCCAGCAGCACCGGGACAGGGGGCGAGCAGTACTTC. Its translation: CASSTGTGGEQYF.